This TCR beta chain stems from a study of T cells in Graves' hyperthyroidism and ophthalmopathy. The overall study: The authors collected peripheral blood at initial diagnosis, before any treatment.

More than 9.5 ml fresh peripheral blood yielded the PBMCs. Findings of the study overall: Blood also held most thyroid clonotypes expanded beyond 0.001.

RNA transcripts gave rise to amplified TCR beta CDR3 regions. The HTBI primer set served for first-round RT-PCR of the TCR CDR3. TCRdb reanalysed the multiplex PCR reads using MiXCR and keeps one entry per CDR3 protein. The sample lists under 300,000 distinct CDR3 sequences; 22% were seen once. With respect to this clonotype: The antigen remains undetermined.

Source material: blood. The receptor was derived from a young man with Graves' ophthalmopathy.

Written as DNA, the CDR3 is TGTGCCAGCAGCCAACTCAGCGGGACCACAGATACGCAGTATTTT. Its translation is CASSQLSGTTDTQYF. The chain links TRBV14 to TRBJ2-3; 7 bases line up with TRBD2. Germline trimming cut 2 bases from V and 2 bases from J; bases unmatched to any gene: 4. The CDR3 sequence is 15 residues long. Germline V gives CDR1 SGHDN, CDR2 FVKESK.